This entry lists 7 T cell receptor beta chains sequenced from one sample in a study of radiotherapy plus CTLA-4 blockade in lung cancer. Sequenced by immunoSEQ multiplex PCR; TCRdb stores in-frame clones only, minus some. The table has around 100,000 clones, roughly 86% seen once. Sequences were derived from peripheral blood, sampled from a patient treated with radiotherapy plus ipilimumab. All receptors come from a human donor with non-small cell lung cancer that progressed on radiotherapy plus ipilimumab. Some clones in this sample may be carry-over from other donors' samples.

The chain employs TRBV6-5 and TRBJ2-1; D gene unclear. CDR3 length equals 13 residues. Germline V gene lookup returns CDR1 MNHEY and CDR2 SVGAGI. V lost 2 bases to trimming and J lost 4 bases, with 6 bases between them. CDR3 region: CASSYGRYNEQFF. In DNA, the CDR3 is TGTGCCAGCAGTTACGGCAGATACAATGAGCAGTTCTTC.

The chain couples TRBV4-3 to TRBJ2-3; 10 positions match TRBD2. The CDR3 extends over 17 amino acids. V lost 1 base and J lost 15; bases outside the gene matches: 19. Germline V lookup: CDR1 LGHNA, CDR2 YSLEER. CDR3 sequence reads: CASSQGIGVAGGHWVYF. The CDR3 DNA reads TGCGCCAGCAGCCAAGGCATTGGGGTAGCGGGGGGACACTGGGTCTATTTT.

This chain links TRBV5-1 with TRBJ2-7; D is perhaps TRBD1 (5 bases). With 6 bases removed from V and 5 bases from J, the gap between germline ends came to 18 bases. The CDR3 sequence is 14 residues long. CDR1 SGHRS and CDR2 YFSETQ come from the germline V gene. The CDR3 DNA reads as TGCGCCAGCAACCCAAATCCAGGGTCCCACGAGCAGTACTTC. This gives the protein CASNPNPGSHEQYF.

V is TRBV4-2 and J is TRBJ1-1, with D perhaps matching TRBD1 (5 bases). Deletions cut 0 bases from V and 5 bases from J, with 13 bases between. The CDR3 runs to 15 residues. Germline V gene lookup returns CDR1 LGHNA and CDR2 YNFKEQ. The CDR3 here is CASSQDRFGGTEAFF. CDR3 sequence (DNA): TGTGCCAGCAGCCAAGATCGATTCGGGGGAACTGAAGCTTTCTTT.

The V and J genes are TRBV13 and TRBJ2-3, with a possible D match to TRBD2 (5 bases). Per the germline V gene, CDR1 is PRHDT and CDR2 is FYEKMQ (reference sequence). The ends were cut back, 3 bases at V and 8 bases at J, with 12 bases in the middle. The CDR3 is made up of 13 amino acids. Here the CDR3 DNA reads TGTGCCAGCAGCTTCCCCATGCGGGTTACGCAGTATTTT. The encoded protein is CASSFPMRVTQYF.

This clone was counted only a few times. This sequence joins TRBV11-2 and TRBJ2-3; no definite D call. Trimming removed 5 bases at V and 6 bases at J, with 12 bases between. The CDR3 length is 13 residues. Germline V lookup: CDR1 SGHAT, CDR2 FQNNGV. CDR3 in amino acids: CASSLNRGDTQYF. CDR3 coding DNA: TGTGCCAGCAGCCTCAATAGAGGCGATACGCAGTATTTT.

In its sample, this clone was seen once. V usage is TRBV6-5 and J usage is TRBJ1-2; D unclear. The CDR3 runs 14 residues. CDR1 is MNHEY, CDR2 SVGAGI, per germline. V lost 4 bases and J lost 7, with 16 bases in between. CDR3 sequence (DNA): TGTGCCAGCAGTTCCTCTTCTCAACGAGGTGGCTACACCTTC. Residues: CASSSSSQRGGYTF.